What follows are 18 T cell receptor beta chains derived from one specimen sequenced in a study of cytomegalovirus exposure and HLA in healthy donors. Primers included in the PCR were 60 Vbeta and 13 Jbeta primers. Using immunoSEQ multiplex PCR, the repertoire was profiled, and TCRdb retains in-frame clones only, with some absent. This sample has under 300,000 clones, with 84% found just once. The sequencing sample was made of PBMCs. All receptors come from a woman aged 40 to 50 in good health and CMV-seropositive.

This clone was recorded once. The chain combines TRBV6-5 with TRBJ2-2, with 9 nucleotides matching TRBD1. The CDR3 consists of 15 residues. V lost 6 bases, J lost 3 bases, and 5 bases stayed unmatched. Germline V CDR1 and CDR2: MNHEY, SVGAGI. The CDR3 DNA sequence: TGTGCCAGCAGAGGGACAGGGTTTTACACCGGGGAGCTGTTTTTT. Its translation: CASRGTGFYTGELFF.

The chain has TRBV13 and TRBJ2-7; maybe TRBD2 (5 bases). The V and J ends lost 3 bases and 0 bases respectively, with 12 bases between them. From germline, CDR1 is PRHDT and CDR2 FYEKMQ (reference sequence). The CDR3 has 15 residues. As DNA, the CDR3 is TGTGCCAGCAGCTTTTCAAGCGGCAGCTCCTACGAGCAGTACTTC. It codes for CASSFSSGSSYEQYF.

This clone was counted only a few times. The genes are TRBV19 and TRBJ1-2; D is perhaps TRBD1 (5 bases). CDR3 length: 13 amino acids. Trimming stripped 9 bases from V and 4 bases from J, with 15 bases between. Looked up from germline, CDR1 is LNHDA and CDR2 is SQIVND (reference sequence). CDR3 sequence: CARTFWTLYGYTF. The CDR3 DNA reads as TGTGCCAGAACTTTCTGGACACTCTATGGCTACACCTTC.

CDR3 nucleotide sequence: TGTGCCAGTAGGAGAGGAGGGGCCGCTCTTGGTGAGCAGTACTTC. This translates into CASRRGGAALGEQYF. The gene calls are TRBV19 and TRBJ2-7; TRBD2 is a possible D gene (6 bases). The V end lost 6 bases, the J end lost 7 bases, and 22 bases lay between the germline ends. There are 15 residues in the CDR3. Germline V gene sequence: CDR1 LNHDA, CDR2 SQIVND (reference sequence).

This chain joins TRBV28 and TRBJ1-1; D possibly corresponds to TRBD1 (6 bases). The CDR3 is 15 residues long. The germline gives CDR1 MDHEN, CDR2 SYDVKM. V lost 8 bases, J lost 1 base, and 17 bases lay in between. The DNA of the CDR3 is TGTGCCAGCTGTCCAGGGGCCGCTCGGAACACTGAAGCTTTCTTT. Its translation is CASCPGAARNTEAFF.

The chain uses TRBV6-5 and TRBJ2-7, with 9 positions matching TRBD2. The CDR3 sequence is 16 residues long. V trimming: 0 bases; J trimming: 5 bases; junction bases outside the gene matches: 8. CDR1 is MNHEY, CDR2 SVGAGI, per germline. The CDR3 sequence: CASSYSGGSGSNEQYF. Here the CDR3 DNA reads TGTGCCAGCAGTTACTCGGGCGGTAGCGGGAGTAACGAGCAGTACTTC.

The chain couples TRBV5-8 to TRBJ1-6; D possibly corresponds to TRBD1 (5 bases). Germline V gene lookup returns CDR1 SGHTS and CDR2 YDEGEE. The CDR3 is 15 residues long. Trimming took off 4 bases at V and 11 bases at J, with 19 bases between the two ends. The CDR3 DNA reads TGTGCCAGCAGCCCCGGCCCAGGGCCTCGTACACCCCTCCACTTT. Translation: CASSPGPGPRTPLHF.

In regard to this clone: In the same sample, other DNA sequences code for this CDR3. The V and J genes are TRBV6-5 and TRBJ2-7; 11 bases are shared with TRBD1. This CDR3 has 13 amino acids. Germline values: CDR1 MNHEY, CDR2 SVGAGI. The J segment lost 7 bases and the V segment lost 5 bases, leaving 4 bases of the junction unmatched. The CDR3 region is CASSGQGAGEQYF. CDR3 coding DNA: TGTGCCAGCAGTGGACAGGGGGCTGGGGAGCAGTACTTC.

The CDR3 loop is CASSFGLAPYEQYF. DNA of the CDR3: TGTGCCAGCAGCTTTGGACTAGCTCCCTACGAGCAGTACTTC. This sequence joins TRBV5-4 and TRBJ2-7, with 8 bases aligning to TRBD2. After removal of 2 bases from V and 2 bases from J, the junction contained 3 bases not matched to a gene. Germline CDR1 is SGHNT and CDR2 is YYREEE (reference sequence). The CDR3 runs to 14 residues. Using reference TRBV5-4 and TRBJ2-7 for the parts outside the CDR3, the full variable domain is ETGVTQSPTHLIKTRGQQVTLRCSSQSGHNTVSWYQQALGQGPQFIFQYYREEENGRGNFPPRFSGLQFPNYSSELNVNALELDDSALYLCASSFGLAPYEQYFGPGTRLTVT.

A few counts support this clone. The chain is built from TRBV19 and TRBJ2-7, with 8 nucleotides matching TRBD1. V shed 4 bases, J shed 7 bases, and the junction held 9 bases outside the gene matches. The CDR3 loop spans 14 amino acids. Germline V CDR1 and CDR2: LNHDA, SQIVND (reference sequence). The CDR3 nucleotides are TGTGCCAGTAGTAAGGGACAGGCCCCTACGGAGCAGTACTTC. It specifies CASSKGQAPTEQYF. Looking up the rest from reference TRBV19 and TRBJ2-7 gives the full variable domain: DGGITQSPKYLFRKEGQNVTLSCEQNLNHDAMYWYRQDPGQGLRLIYYSQIVNDFQKGDIAEGYSVSREKKESFPLTVTSAQKNPTAFYLCASSKGQAPTEQYFGPGTRLTVT.

This clone was recorded once. The rearrangement links TRBV29-1 to TRBJ2-5, with D maybe TRBD2 (7 bases). Germline V gene data show CDR1 as SQVTM and CDR2 as ANQGSEA. The V end was cut by 7 bases, the J end by 3 bases, with 12 bases between. CDR3 length: 12 amino acids. CDR3 protein: CSGIGGEETQYF. As DNA, the CDR3 is TGCAGCGGGATAGGGGGGGAAGAGACCCAGTACTTC.

With respect to this clone: A junction boundary mismatches the germline segment, possibly from a read error. The chain has TRBV5-1 and TRBJ1-3, with D uncertain. CDR3 length: 14 residues. CDR1 and CDR2 from the germline V gene are SGHRS and YFSETQ. CDR3 coding DNA: TGCGCCGGCAGCGGCCCGGGGACTGGAAACACCATATATTTT. Its protein product is CAGSGPGTGNTIYF.

This chain links TRBV7-9 with TRBJ2-1; D is possibly TRBD2 (5 bases). This CDR3 spans 19 amino acids. Germline CDR1 is SEHNR and CDR2 is FQNEAQ (reference sequence). V dropped 2 bases and J dropped 0 bases, with 20 bases sitting between them. Here the CDR3 DNA reads TGTGCCAGCAGCTTATTGTCTGGGATACGGGGTAGCTCCTACAATGAGCAGTTCTTC. Its translation is CASSLLSGIRGSSYNEQFF.

This rearrangement joins TRBV18 to TRBJ2-7; TRBD2 aligns across 8 bases. CDR3 size: 15 residues. In germline, CDR1 is KGHSH, CDR2 LQKENI. V was clipped by 3 bases and J by 4 bases; unmatched bases: 8. Written as DNA, the CDR3 is TGTGCCAGCTCACCGGTTGGGACTAGTTCTTACGAGCAGTACTTC. Protein: CASSPVGTSSYEQYF.

DNA for the CDR3: TGCGCCAGCAGCCAAGAAGGGGGAACTAATGAAAAACTGTTTTTT. This encodes CASSQEGGTNEKLFF. The V and J genes are TRBV4-3 and TRBJ1-4; perhaps TRBD1 as D (6 bases). The V and J ends lost 0 bases and 1 base respectively, with 6 bases between them. Germline loops: CDR1 LGHNA, CDR2 YSLEER. The CDR3 is 15 residues long.

This clone appeared once. A read error may account for a junction end that differs from germline. The V gene is TRBV7-9, the J gene TRBJ1-6; tentatively, D is TRBD1 (6 bases). This CDR3 has 14 residues. The V gene's germline CDR1 is SEHNR and CDR2 FQNEAQ (reference sequence). CDR3 region: CSSSPGDYNSPLHF. The DNA for the CDR3 is TGTTCCAGCAGCCCAGGGGACTATAATTCACCCCTCCACTTT.

The chain combines TRBV25-1 with TRBJ2-1; 11 bases match TRBD2. This CDR3 comprises 15 residues. CDR1 is MGHDK, CDR2 SYGVNS, per germline. The V segment lost 6 bases and the J segment 8 bases; nucleotides outside the gene matches: 9. This CDR3 reads CASSRLAGTWDEQFF. Here the CDR3 DNA reads TGTGCCAGCAGCCGACTAGCGGGAACATGGGATGAGCAGTTCTTC.

The genes are TRBV19 and TRBJ2-7; 7 bases fit TRBD2. This CDR3 is 15 amino acids long. Germline CDR1 is LNHDA and CDR2 is SQIVND (reference sequence). V lost 7 bases to trimming and J lost 0 bases; unmatched junction nucleotides: 9. CDR3 DNA sequence: TGTGCCAGTATCCCCAGCGGGACCCTCTCCTACGAGCAGTACTTC. Translated: CASIPSGTLSYEQYF.